This T cell receptor beta chain appears in the sequencing data of a study of blood T cells in healthy people across ages (dated by TCRdb to the mid-2010s). In the study overall: Template switching captured roughly one uniquely barcoded TCR beta cDNA molecule per two T cells in model experiments. The study measured age-related changes in TCR beta repertoire diversity using deep sequencing normalized with unique cDNA molecular identifiers. The donors were split into four age groups: young (average about 16 years), middle-aged (about 40), aged (62) and long-lived (approximately 80). To avoid experimental bias, donors of different ages were spread randomly across the sequencing lanes. Two additional independent replicas of 1 million unique cDNA reads from the same blood draw were analyzed for two donors (one aged 18 to 30 and one aged 80 or older).

Receptor amplification or capture employed 5' RACE. The listed sequencing device is Illumina HiSeq 2500. A second PCR of roughly 6 to 11 cycles was run with a J-beta primer mix and a sample-barcoded 5' primer. A unique molecular identifier was introduced onto each TCR beta cDNA molecule by a template-switch 5' adaptor carrying 12 random nucleotides. Each sample yielded at least 3 million CDR3-containing paired-end reads. The Mint cDNA synthesis kit, primed by a TRBC-specific oligonucleotide, was used to synthesize first-strand cDNA from all RNA. Following uracil-DNA glycosylase treatment, a first 18-cycle PCR with universal primers M1SS and BC2_uni_R was performed on all cDNA. The paper's data handling went like this. Normalization of each sample was performed by random selection of 1 million high-quality reads, each carrying a distinct molecular identifier. Instead of being binned into consensus sequences, reads with shared molecular identifiers were discarded. CDR3 identification, clonotype clustering and error correction used MiTCR with a Q25 quality threshold and the strictest error-elimination algorithm. A nonparametric unseen species model with Euler transformation was used to estimate a lower bound on total TCR beta diversity. TCRdb reran the public reads through fastp at Q25 and MiXCR, keeping productive beta chains. Each entry merges the rows of one CDR3 protein and shows their most common DNA and genes. V and J calls and clone size were set by TCRdb, not the authors. This sample has about 1.4 million distinct CDR3 sequences in its table, and approximately 59% of those were observed once. Under 8.5% of the sample rests with the top ten.

On the study overall, not on this receptor specifically: The long-lived group showed more naive CD4+ T cells, fewer expanded clones and increased TCR diversity than the aged group, suggesting age selection. The CMV infection status of donors was not known, potentially confounding age-related changes in expanded clonotypes. Total diversity estimates from one million sequenced T cells were considered lower bounds and underestimates. Observed TCR beta diversity per million T cells fell roughly linearly with age, and a significant reduction was already apparent by age roughly 40. There was a strong correlation between observed TCR beta diversity and the percentage of naive T cells measured by flow cytometry. Conclusive comparison of naive and antigen-experienced compartments was prevented by the profiling of bulk unsorted PBMCs.

Notes on this clonotype: What antigen it recognizes has not been identified. Germline and junction disagree at one end, which may indicate a read error.

Systemically healthy Caucasian individuals from Russia, 35 to 50 in total and aged roughly 6 to 100 years, were included as donors. Around 9.7 milliliters of peripheral blood were collected from each donor into EDTA-treated Vacutainer tubes. PBMCs were isolated by Ficoll-Paque density-gradient centrifugation, with at least 7 million obtained per sample. Total RNA, at least 5 micrograms per sample, was extracted from PBMCs with Trizol reagent. For every donor, flow cytometry on a PBMC aliquot measured the percentage of naive CD45RAhigh/CD27high T cells. CDR1 KGHDR and CDR2 SFDVKD are derived from the germline V gene. From the cysteine through the phenylalanine, the CDR3 covers 14 amino acids. The CDR3 DNA has 42 bases and is translated from base 1.

This receptor was taken from a man younger than 35 in good health. The sample consisted of blood. Recombination connected TRBV24-1 to TRBJ2-1; the junction holds 7 bases that match TRBD1. Here is the DNA: TGTGTCACCAGTGAGGGACAGAATTCCAATGAGCAGTTCTTC. The translation is CVTSEGQNSNEQFF.